These T cell receptor beta chains were read from a single sample in a study of a mutant IDH1 vaccine in newly diagnosed glioma. These receptors have no known antigen. Generated by immunoSEQ multiplex PCR, the TCRdb table keeps only in-frame clones and is missing some. The table shows almost 30,000 clones, with about nine tenths occurring only once. Sequencing was performed on peripheral blood mononuclear cells (PBMCs), taken from a glioma patient whose treatment included an IDH1 peptide vaccine. These receptors were obtained from a woman aged 40 to 50 with glioma. Some clones in this sample may be carry-over from other donors' samples. Each CDR3 is given with its conserved first and last residue. Fields, in order: clone size, V gene, J gene, D gene, CDR3 DNA, CDR3 protein. The D gene is left open where the match is weak. Size tells how often a clone was seen (once, few, many) or the class of an expanded clone, and some rows leave it out.

>.|TRBV7-6|TRBJ2-3|.
TGTGCCAGCAGCTTAGGGCCAGCAGATACGCAGTATTTT
CASSLGPADTQYF
>.|TRBV19|TRBJ2-3|.
TGTGCCAGTAGGACGGGAGATACGCAGTATTTT
CASRTGDTQYF
>.|TRBV18|TRBJ1-3|.
TGTGCCAGCTCCGAAGGGTCGGCGGCTGGAAACACCATATATTTT
CASSEGSAAGNTIYF
>.|TRBV25-1|TRBJ2-3|.
TGTGCCAGCAGTGAAGTACGTTTGGCAGATACGCAGTATTTT
CASSEVRLADTQYF
>once|TRBV2|TRBJ1-2|.
TGTGCCAGCAGCGCTGACAGAGACTATGGCTACACCTTC
CASSADRDYGYTF
>.|TRBV2|TRBJ2-7|.
TGTGCCAGCAGCAACCCGGGGTCCGGTAGCGAGCAGTACTTC
CASSNPGSGSEQYF
>few|TRBV7-2|TRBJ2-5|.
TGTGCCAGCAGACCCGGGAGCAAAGAGACCCAGTACTTC
CASRPGSKETQYF
>.|TRBV6-1|TRBJ1-5|.
TGTGCCAGCAGTGTGGGCAGGGGTAATCAGCCCCAGCATTTT
CASSVGRGNQPQHF
>.|TRBV7-2|TRBJ2-3|.
TGTGCCAGCTCCCCATCCAAGGATACGCAGTATTTT
CASSPSKDTQYF
>.|TRBV2|TRBJ2-1|TRBD2
TGTGCCAGGGGGACTAGCGGGGCTAAATTCAATGAGCAGTTCTTC
CARGTSGAKFNEQFF
>.|TRBV5-4|TRBJ2-2|.
TGTGCCAGCGCCCCCCGGGGGGCCCCCGCGAACACCGGGGAGCTGTTTTTT
CASAPRGAPANTGELFF
>once|TRBV28|TRBJ2-3|.
TGTGCCAGCGGTAACGCAGACACAGATACGCAGTATTTT
CASGNADTDTQYF
>.|TRBV7-3|TRBJ1-2|.
TGTGCCAGCAGCCAGGGCAGCGGCTATGGCTACACCTTC
CASSQGSGYGYTF
>few|TRBV5-6|TRBJ2-7|.
TGTGCCAGCACCCTTAAGGAGCCGCCCTACGAGCAGTACTTC
CASTLKEPPYEQYF
>once|TRBV27|TRBJ1-4|.
TGTGCCAGCGGCCGACAGATTAATGAAAAACTGTTTTTT
CASGRQINEKLFF
>.|TRBV28|TRBJ2-3|.
TGTGCCAGCAGTCCCCGGGGCTTGACTAGCACAGATACGCAGTATTTT
CASSPRGLTSTDTQYF
>.|TRBV2|TRBJ1-1|TRBD1
TGTGCCAGCAGTCTATACAGGGGGTCTCTCTCTTCTGAAGCTTTCTTT
CASSLYRGSLSSEAFF
>.|TRBV28|TRBJ1-6|.
TGTGCCAGCAGTCCCTCAGTTGGGGTATCACCCCTCCACTTT
CASSPSVGVSPLHF
>.|TRBV28|TRBJ1-2|.
TGTGCCAGCAGTTGGGGGGAAGGCGGCTACACCTTC
CASSWGEGGYTF
>.|TRBV28|TRBJ2-1|.
TGTGCCAGCAGCGTGGACAGCTCCTACAATGAGCAGTTCTTC
CASSVDSSYNEQFF
>.|TRBV7-9|TRBJ1-1|.
TGTGCCAGCAGCTTAGGGTCAGGGCCGAACACTGAAGCTTTCTTT
CASSLGSGPNTEAFF
>.|TRBV7-9|TRBJ2-4|TRBD1
TGTGCCAGCAGCTCTAGTGGGGGACAGGACAAAAACATTCAGTACTTC
CASSSSGGQDKNIQYF
>.|TRBV6-5|TRBJ1-5|.
TGTGCCAGCAAAGCGCCGGGACCGCGGAAGCCCCAGCATTTT
CASKAPGPRKPQHF
>.|TRBV9|TRBJ1-3|.
TGTGCCAGCAGCGTAGGTGGAAACACCATATATTTT
CASSVGGNTIYF
>.|TRBV19|TRBJ2-1|TRBD2
TGTGCCAGTAGTACGGGACTAGCGGGAGGAATAAGGCAGTTCTTC
CASSTGLAGGIRQFF
>few|TRBV19|TRBJ2-2|TRBD1
TGTGCCAGTAGTAAGAGGACAGGGGGACTAACCGGGGAGCTGTTTTTT
CASSKRTGGLTGELFF
>.|TRBV5-1|TRBJ2-7|.
TGCGCCAGCAGTAAAAACGTATTCGTTGACGAGCAGTACTTC
CASSKNVFVDEQYF
>.|TRBV27|TRBJ2-3|.
TGTGCCAGCATGCCCCAAAGCACAGATACGCAGTATTTT
CASMPQSTDTQYF
>.|TRBV7-8|TRBJ1-3|.
TGTGCCAGCACCTCCGGGGGAAACACCATATATTTT
CASTSGGNTIYF
>.|TRBV5-1|TRBJ2-7|.
TGCGCCAGCGCGGGACAGAGCTACGAGCAGTACTTC
CASAGQSYEQYF
>.|TRBV5-1|TRBJ2-7|.
TGCGCCAGTAGCTTGACAGAAGCCCCCTACGAGCAGTACTTC
CASSLTEAPYEQYF
>.|TRBV29-1|TRBJ2-1|.
TGCAGCGTTCTCGGGGGTTCCTACAATGAGCAGTTCTTC
CSVLGGSYNEQFF
>.|TRBV4-2|TRBJ2-6|.
TGTGCCAGCAGCCAGGGACAAGGGTCTGGGGCCAACGTCCTGACTTTC
CASSQGQGSGANVLTF
>few|TRBV19|TRBJ1-6|TRBD1
TGTGCCAGAGACCGGGACAGAAATTCACCCCTCCACTTT
CARDRDRNSPLHF
>.|TRBV6-5|TRBJ2-7|.
TGTGCCAGCTTCTCAGACCGTGGGGGGCCCTACGAGCAGTACTTC
CASFSDRGGPYEQYF
>.|TRBV28|TRBJ1-5|TRBD1
TGTGCCAGCAGCGCGCCGGGACAGGGAGGCAATCAGCCCCAGCATTTT
CASSAPGQGGNQPQHF
>.|TRBV29-1|TRBJ2-7|.
TGCAGCGTTCACGCCGGGGCTCGTGGGGACTACGAGCAGTACTTC
CSVHAGARGDYEQYF
>.|TRBV6-6|TRBJ1-1|.
TGTGCCAGCAGTTACTACGAGGTAGGGGCTGAAGCTTTCTTT
CASSYYEVGAEAFF
>.|TRBV5-5|TRBJ1-2|.
TGTGCCAGCAGCTTGGACCTTGGGTATGGCTACACCTTC
CASSLDLGYGYTF
>.|TRBV28|TRBJ2-3|.
TGTGCCAGCAGTTTAAATGGGGGGGCCACAGATACGCAGTATTTT
CASSLNGGATDTQYF
>once|TRBV13|TRBJ2-1|TRBD2
TGTGCCAGCAGTTCCCGGGAGGGGGGAAATGAGCAGTTCTTC
CASSSREGGNEQFF